The clone carrying this T cell receptor (beta chain) has a handful of counts. Its antigen is unknown. These data come from a study of cytomegalovirus exposure and HLA in healthy donors. V gave up 4 bases and J gave up 4 bases, with 13 bases separating them. Germline V gene sequence: CDR1 SGDLS, CDR2 YYNGEE. The CDR3 runs 14 residues. General study points: Per a prior analysis, the majority of TCR beta V segments were productive roughly 90% or roughly 30% of the time.

PCR involved 60 Vbeta and 13 Jbeta primers. Assay: immunoSEQ multiplex PCR; the TCRdb copy retains only in-frame clones and omits some. The sample holds 170,000 or so clones, 84% seen once. Those who donated were healthy bone marrow donors. The TCR comes from a girl aged 5-17 years in good health and CMV-seropositive. The sequenced sample consisted of PBMCs. The V gene is TRBV9, the J gene TRBJ2-3; possibly TRBD2 for D (6 bases). CDR3 sequence reads: CASSTSGGADTQYF. The CDR3, as DNA: TGTGCCAGCAGCACCTCAGGCGGGGCAGATACGCAGTATTTT.